The entry below describes one T cell receptor beta chain. The antigen is undetermined. This specimen belongs to a study of cytomegalovirus exposure and HLA in healthy donors. Study results and caveats: Evidence from a later analysis indicated that most CMV-associated TCR beta chains looked HLA-restricted.

Primers included in the PCR were 60 Vbeta and 13 Jbeta primers. Profiled with immunoSEQ multiplex PCR; TCRdb holds only in-frame clones, not every one. The sample contains over 100,000 clones, 76% of which appear only once. Germline V gives CDR1 SGHRS, CDR2 YFSETQ. The CDR3 has 17 amino acids. The J segment lost 4 bases and the V segment lost 4 bases, leaving 14 bases of the junction unmatched. The sample was PBMCs. The chain carries TRBV5-1 and TRBJ2-3; 8 bases line up with TRBD2. The clonotype was recovered from a woman aged 40 to 55 in good health and CMV-seropositive. The CDR3 region is CASSAGDAGGRADTQYF. The DNA of the CDR3 is TGCGCCAGCAGCGCAGGGGACGCGGGGGGCCGGGCAGATACGCAGTATTTT.